This T cell receptor (beta chain) was recovered during a study of blood T cell repertoires in COVID-19. Turning to the study itself: The United States, Italy and Spain supplied acute and convalescent COVID-19 samples.

V gave up 0 bases and J gave up 7 bases, with 14 bases separating them. The CDR3 covers 15 residues. Germline lookup yields CDR1 SGHNT and CDR2 YYREEE (reference sequence). Everyone who took part was roughly 18 to 89 years old, and they came from about 25 US areas. Participant reports of clinical history set cohort assignment. In Cohort 3, a recovered donor had either two negative PCRs, clearance, or symptom resolution. Generated by immunoSEQ multiplex PCR, the TCRdb table keeps only in-frame clones and is missing some. The table lists approximately 400,000 clones, 88% of them singletons. This TCR derives from a woman aged 18 to 35 who had recovered from COVID-19. The chain employs TRBV5-4 and TRBJ1-5; tentatively, D is TRBD1 (6 bases). Sequenced: PBMCs or T cells enriched from blood (not recorded which). CDR3 DNA: TGTGCCAGCAGCTTGGGAGTGGGGGCTGAGCAGCCCCAGCATTTT. Its protein is CASSLGVGAEQPQHF.